The clone carrying this T cell receptor (beta chain) has just a few counts. These data originate in a study of blood T cells in healthy people across ages. Primed by a sample-barcoded 5' primer and a J-beta primer mix, a second PCR proceeded for 7 to 11 cycles. Each CDR3 protein gets one entry after TCRdb re-called the 5' RACE reads with MiXCR. Of just under 750,000 distinct CDR3 sequences listed, 20% to 25% were seen once; the top ten hold around a fifth. Material for sequencing was blood. The sequence was obtained from a man in his 70s in good health.

The CDR3 coding sequence is TGTGCCTCCGAATCAAGCCCCCTCAATGAGCAGTTCTTC. Protein: CASESSPLNEQFF. The V gene is TRBV12-3 or TRBV12-4, the J gene TRBJ2-1; D gene uncertain. This CDR3 has 13 amino acids. V lost 11 bases to trimming and J lost 6 bases, with 17 bases between them.